This T cell receptor (beta chain) was sequenced in a study of blood T cells in healthy people across ages. Study-wide background: Through template switching, about one barcoded beta molecule was captured per two T cells, as measured in model experiments.

A second PCR, run for roughly 7 to 11 cycles, used a sample-barcoded 5' primer plus a J-beta primer mix. TCRdb re-called the 5' RACE reads with MiXCR, one entry per CDR3 protein. The sample includes around 1.1 million distinct CDR3 sequences, 30% to 40% of them seen just once. For this clonotype: No antigen is known for it.

V lost 5 bases, J lost 2 bases, and 19 bases lay in between. CDR3 length: 16 amino acids. Germline-derived CDR1 and CDR2 are SEHNR and FQNEAQ (reference sequence). Study findings and constraints: A roughly linear fall in TCR beta diversity per million T cells was seen with increasing age.

Staff drew around 10 milliliters of peripheral blood from each donor. The rearrangement joins TRBV7-9 to TRBJ2-7; D perhaps matches TRBD1 (5 bases). Material: blood. This TCR was recovered from a man aged 18 to 29 in good health. CDR3 sequence (DNA): TGTGCCAGCAGCCCCGATATTCAAACCAGGGCCTACGAGCAGTACTTC. It is translated as CASSPDIQTRAYEQYF.